This TCR beta chain is drawn from a study of blood T cells in healthy people across ages. Using a J-beta primer mix together with a sample-barcoded 5' primer, a second PCR was run for roughly 7 to 11 cycles. Sequencing recovered at least 3 million CDR3-containing paired-end reads from each sample. TCRdb passed the 5' RACE reads through MiXCR, listing each CDR3 protein once. The sample has 600,000 to 900,000 distinct CDR3 sequences, roughly 24% seen once. The length of the CDR3 is 13 residues. Trimming removed 3 bases from V and 3 bases from J, with 8 bases in between. Per germline, CDR1 SGHTA and CDR2 FQGNSA. Separately, the same data were catalogued under a study of T cells of mothers and their children. As that study records: The yield was over 8 million TCR beta CDR3 reads from each mother and a few million from each child. Regardless of relatedness, pairs show thymic selection shaping TCR recombination output in a similar manner.

The rearrangement links TRBV7-2 to TRBJ2-5, with D unresolved. The receptor was isolated from a boy between 10 and 17 years old in good health. The sample taken for sequencing was blood. The CDR3 loop is CASSFRIEETQYF. The CDR3 coding sequence is TGTGCCAGCAGCTTTAGGATCGAAGAGACCCAGTACTTC. Together with reference TRBV7-2 and TRBJ2-5, the CDR3 gives the full variable domain: GAGVSQSPSNKVTEKGKDVELRCDPISGHTALYWYRQSLGQGLEFLIYFQGNSAPDKSGLPSDRFSAERTGGSVSTLTIQRTQQEDSAVYLCASSFRIEETQYFGPGTRLLVL.